This TCR beta chain was captured by sequencing in a study of sequential checkpoint blockade in melanoma. The repertoire was sequenced with immunoSEQ multiplex PCR; TCRdb's copy has only in-frame clones and lacks some. In the table there are about 28,000 clones, 77% of which are singletons. Germline V gene lookup returns CDR1 LNHDA and CDR2 SQIVND (reference sequence). This CDR3 spans 10 amino acids. Trimming stripped 5 bases from V and 5 bases from J, with 3 bases between. Sample treatment: randomized to nivolumab then ipilimumab (arm A) or the reverse (arm B). From thawed PBMCs, live CD3+CD8+ cells negative for CD19 and CD56 were sorted.

The chain carries TRBV19 and TRBJ1-1; D unresolved. The sequence came from a human donor with melanoma. Sequenced material: CD8+ T cells sorted from blood (inferred from file names), taken from a patient given nivolumab and ipilimumab in sequence. CDR3 DNA: TGTGCCAGTAGTCAAACTGAAGCTTTCTTT. Protein sequence: CASSQTEAFF.